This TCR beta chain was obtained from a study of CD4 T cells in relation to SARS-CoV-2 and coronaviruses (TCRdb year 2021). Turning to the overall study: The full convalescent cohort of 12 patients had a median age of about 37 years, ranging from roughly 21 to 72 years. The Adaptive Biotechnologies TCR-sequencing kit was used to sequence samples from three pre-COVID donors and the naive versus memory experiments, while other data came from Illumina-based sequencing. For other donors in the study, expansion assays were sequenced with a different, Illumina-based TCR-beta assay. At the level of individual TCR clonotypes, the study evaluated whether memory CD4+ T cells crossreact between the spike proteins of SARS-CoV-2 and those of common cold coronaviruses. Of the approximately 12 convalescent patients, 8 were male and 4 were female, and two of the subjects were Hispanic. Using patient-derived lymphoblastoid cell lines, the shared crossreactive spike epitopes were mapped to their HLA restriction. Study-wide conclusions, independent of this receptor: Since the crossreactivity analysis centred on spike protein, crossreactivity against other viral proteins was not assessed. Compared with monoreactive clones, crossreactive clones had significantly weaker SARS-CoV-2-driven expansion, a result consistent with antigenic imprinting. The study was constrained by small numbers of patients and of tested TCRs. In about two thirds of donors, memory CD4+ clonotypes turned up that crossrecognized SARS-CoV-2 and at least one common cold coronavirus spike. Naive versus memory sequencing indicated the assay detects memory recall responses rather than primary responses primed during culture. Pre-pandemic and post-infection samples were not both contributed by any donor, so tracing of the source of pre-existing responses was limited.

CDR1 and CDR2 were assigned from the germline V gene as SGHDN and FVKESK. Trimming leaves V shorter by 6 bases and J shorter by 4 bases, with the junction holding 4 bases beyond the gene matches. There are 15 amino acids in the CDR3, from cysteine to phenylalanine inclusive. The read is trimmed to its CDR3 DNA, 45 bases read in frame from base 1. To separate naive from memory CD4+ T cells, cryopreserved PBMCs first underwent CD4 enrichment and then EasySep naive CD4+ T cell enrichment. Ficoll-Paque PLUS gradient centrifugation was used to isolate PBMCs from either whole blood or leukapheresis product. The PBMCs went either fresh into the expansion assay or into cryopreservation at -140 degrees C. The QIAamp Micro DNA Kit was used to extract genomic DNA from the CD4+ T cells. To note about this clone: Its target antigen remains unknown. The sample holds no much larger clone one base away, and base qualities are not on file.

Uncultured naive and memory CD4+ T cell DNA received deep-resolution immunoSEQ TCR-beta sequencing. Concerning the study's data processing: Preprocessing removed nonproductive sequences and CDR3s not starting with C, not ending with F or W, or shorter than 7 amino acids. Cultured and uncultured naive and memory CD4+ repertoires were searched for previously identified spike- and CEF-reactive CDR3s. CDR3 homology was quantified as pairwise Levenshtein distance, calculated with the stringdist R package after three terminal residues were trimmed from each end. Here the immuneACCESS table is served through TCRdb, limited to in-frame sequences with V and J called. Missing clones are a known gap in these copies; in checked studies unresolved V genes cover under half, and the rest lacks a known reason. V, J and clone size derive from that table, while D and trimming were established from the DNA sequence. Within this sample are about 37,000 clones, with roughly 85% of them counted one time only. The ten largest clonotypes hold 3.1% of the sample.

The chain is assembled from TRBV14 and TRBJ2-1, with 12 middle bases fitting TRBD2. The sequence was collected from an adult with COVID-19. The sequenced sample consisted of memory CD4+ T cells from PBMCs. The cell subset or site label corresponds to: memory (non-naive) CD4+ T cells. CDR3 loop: CASSPTSGSYNEQFF. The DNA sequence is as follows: TGTGCCAGCAGTCCGACTAGCGGGAGTTACAATGAGCAGTTCTTC.